This T cell receptor beta chain was identified during a study of blood T cells in healthy people across ages. Study-wide results and limits: No conclusive comparison of naive versus antigen-experienced cells was possible with unsorted PBMCs. A strong correlation was seen between TCR beta diversity and naive T cell percentage.

Notes on this clonotype: What it binds is unknown.

Germline V CDR1 and CDR2: LGHDT, YNNKEL (reference sequence). The CDR3 is made up of 18 amino acids. V lost 0 bases to trimming and J lost 1 base, with 18 bases between them. Together with a sample-barcoded 5' primer, a J-beta primer mix was included in a second PCR lasting about 7 to 11 cycles. TCRdb redid the calling of the 5' RACE reads with MiXCR, one entry per CDR3 protein. The sample holds roughly 800,000 distinct CDR3 sequences, roughly 64% seen once. The rearrangement joins TRBV3-1 to TRBJ2-5; D unresolved. The sequencing input was blood. This clonotype was obtained from a man aged 25 to 40 in good health. The CDR3 protein is CASSQDGPSRLPQETQYF. CDR3 nucleotide sequence: TGTGCCAGCAGCCAAGATGGCCCGTCTCGACTGCCCCAAGAGACCCAGTACTTC.